This T cell receptor (beta chain) stems from a study of early stage breast cancer tumors. Study summary: ER+/PR+/HER2- status applied to about 75% of the 16 invasive breast tumors.

Overall study findings and caveats: Chain pairing and CD4, CD8 or FOXP3 expression were not captured. Blood repertoires resembled normal breast more than tumor. Commonly generated sequences made up most enriched TCRB sequences shared between patients.

This clone qualifies as medium-sized (0.01 to 0.1%). The antigen remains undetermined. Different DNA sequences within this sample yield the same CDR3. Sequenced by immunoSEQ multiplex PCR; TCRdb stores in-frame clones only, minus some. The profile shows around 30,000 clones, roughly 80% of them singletons. Germline CDR1 SNHLY, CDR2 FYNNEI. Deletions cut 4 bases from V and 6 bases from J, with 9 bases between. The CDR3 length is 12 residues. This rearrangement joins TRBV2 to TRBJ1-2; D is possibly TRBD1 (5 bases). Specimen: breast tumor tissue. The TCR sequence derives from a person aged 25-39 years with breast cancer. The DNA for the CDR3 is TGTGCCAGCAGTGTGCAGGGTAATGGCTACACCTTC. It is translated as CASSVQGNGYTF.